The TCR beta chain described here comes from a study of identical twins (dated by TCRdb to about 2016). Some background on the complete study: TCR alpha and beta repertoires from monozygotic twins, unrelated adults of various ages and cord blood were deep-sequenced to test whether fetal clonotypes persist. Replicate twin experiments were performed at different times using different library preparation protocols to rule out contamination.

Deletion took 5 bases off V and 5 bases off J, with a span of 12 bases between the germline ends. Via the germline V gene (reference sequence), CDR1 is DFQATT and CDR2 SNEGSKA. The CDR3, from cysteine to phenylalanine, totals 12 residues. The DNA shown is the 36-base CDR3, in frame from base 1. Library preparation used 5' RACE. TCRdb records Illumina HiSeq 2000 as the sequencer. Template switching introduced a universal primer binding site; the final cDNA contained a unique molecular identifier, enabling accurate counting of TCR cDNA molecules. First-strand cDNA for TCR alpha and beta chains was synthesized from specific primers in the conserved constant-segment region. Each cDNA library was double barcoded, with a SMART-Mk sample barcode plus Illumina barcodes, to control for contamination. TruSeq adapter sequences and Illumina sample barcodes were added in two successive PCR steps. The Illumina HiSeq platform was used with custom primers to sequence TCR alpha and beta cDNA libraries. The authors' pipeline ran thus. MiGEC was used to process raw reads and extract unique molecular identifiers, and MiXCR was used to find CDR3 positions. Recombination models were inferred per individual with the repgenHMM and IGoR tools using an EM algorithm. The analysis of shared clonotypes was done with the tcR package in R, with sharing normalized by the product of cloneset sizes. To study raw recombination free of thymic and clonal selection effects, out-of-frame nonproductive sequences were analyzed. TCRdb cleaned the public reads at Q25 with fastp, built clones with MiXCR and kept in-frame beta chains. Rows are combined by CDR3 protein, so each entry shows the most common genes and DNA. The V and J calls follow TCRdb's processing rather than the paper's. Across this sample there are 500,000 to 600,000 distinct CDR3 sequences, with about 20% seen only once. 0.75% to 0.95% of the sample lies in the top ten.

Only healthy Caucasian donors were included. Three pairs of female monozygotic twins, all aged about 18 to 29 years, made up the twin cohort. Positive isolation kits from Invitrogen were used to isolate the CD4+ and CD8+ T cell populations. General conclusions and limits of the study: Compared with coincidental sharing between unrelated individuals, out-of-frame TCR alpha sequences shared between twins showed an excess of sequences with low generation probability. The excess sharing between twins in beta out-of-frame sequences was weaker because fewer shared sequences reduced the signal-to-noise ratio. Fewer insertions were carried by abundant cord blood beta clonotypes; a weaker similar trend was observed in young adult naive repertoires, while no such trend was observed in memory repertoires. Invariant T cells such as MAIT and iNKT could partly confound zero-insertion analyses, though diverse VJ usage argued against this for most clonotypes. In monozygotic twins, recombination models systematically underestimated out-of-frame TCR alpha sharing, but the models matched the sharing seen between unrelated individuals. Because the same donors could not be followed over many years, the conclusions depended on cross-sectional statistical analysis.

The table lists this clonotype with a few counts. Its specific antigen is unknown. There are no base qualities to consult, and no much larger clone falls within one base. The same data also went into a second study, on T cells expressing NK-cell markers. As the second publication notes: In sorted CD3+CD56+NKG2C+, CD3+CD56+NKG2C- and CD3+CD56-NKG2C+ T-cell subsets from several donors, TCR beta-chain repertoires were profiled. Among the eight sequenced donors, only one was HCMV-seronegative, while the other seven were HCMV-seropositive. In several experiments an anti-gammadeltaTCR antibody was added to restrict sorting to alphabetaTCR-expressing T cells. For over five donors, the dominant CD3+CD56+NKG2C+ clonotypes were among the top 10 CD8+ clonotypes and accounted for about 1.0-7.5% of CD8+ T cells. Those dominant clonotypes were again the most abundant among CD3+CD56-NKG2C+ cells in a few donors, at about 25-65%. It remained unclear whether the expanded NKG2C-expressing T cell clones were specific for HCMV antigens. The study sequenced eight donors, all healthy volunteers chosen at random: three men and five women. HCMV-specific IgG was detected in serum with a commercial ELISA kit to determine HCMV serostatus. MIGEC was used to demultiplex reads and group the reads by UMI, and MiTCR was used to assemble and quantify clonotypes. To exclude erroneous sequences, only TCR cDNA sequences supported by at least two reads were retained. Downstream repertoire analysis used the tcR package, and clonotypes were matched across fractions by CDR3 nucleotide sequence plus V segment. VDJmatch was used to annotate antigen specificity against VDJdb, with one amino acid substitution in CDR3 allowed.

The chain is assembled from TRBV20-1 and TRBJ1-1; a tentative D match to TRBD1 spans 5 bases. The sample consisted of CD4+ T cells sorted from blood. This clonotype was sampled from a woman aged 18-29 years in good health. For the CDR3, the sequence is CSAYARETEAFF. The nucleotide sequence reads TGCAGTGCTTACGCCAGGGAGACTGAAGCTTTCTTT.